The entry below gives a single TCR beta chain sequence along with its context. Naive-designated CD8 cells lacked CD45RO, were positively enriched for CCR7, and omitted terminally differentiated effector memory CD45RA+ cells. Data came from immunoSEQ multiplex PCR; TCRdb stores just in-frame clones and leaves some out. This table has nearly 600,000 clones, 95% to 96% appearing once. This sample is part of a study of shared clonotypes between healthy human individuals. The CDR3 has 16 amino acids. Germline CDR1 reads PRHDT; CDR2 reads FYEKMQ (reference sequence). J gave up 7 bases and V 5 bases, and 7 bases lay outside the gene matches.

The sequence came from a young woman in good health. The V call is TRBV13, the J call TRBJ2-2; the match to TRBD2 covers 13 bases. The specimen sequenced was naive CD8+ T cells sorted from blood. CDR3: CASSDGLAGAIGELFF. In DNA form, the CDR3 reads TGTGCCAGCAGCGATGGACTAGCGGGAGCCATCGGGGAGCTGTTTTTT. The full variable domain, in which reference TRBV13 and TRBJ2-2 provide the parts outside the CDR3, is AAGVIQSPRHLIKEKRETATLKCYPIPRHDTVYWYQQGPGQDPQFLISFYEKMQSDKGSIPDRFSAQQFSDYHSELNMSSLELGDSALYFCASSDGLAGAIGELFFGEGSRLTVL.